Each of the 26 T cell receptor beta chains below was sequenced from the same sample in a study of blood T cells in healthy people across ages (dated by TCRdb to between 2014 and 2017). Library construction relied on 5' RACE. TCRdb names Illumina HiSeq 2500 as the instrument used. A second PCR of about 6 to 12 cycles was run with a J-beta primer mix and a sample-barcoded 5' primer. TCRdb applied fastp at Q25 and MiXCR to the public reads, then kept only in-frame beta chains. Each record represents a unique CDR3 protein, reported with the most common genes and DNA among its rows. In this sample the table shows about 2 million distinct CDR3 sequences, around 50% of which occur a single time. The ten top clones hold approximately 2% of the sample. Sample: blood. Receptor source: a woman aged 35 to 49 in good health.

The V call is TRBV20-1, the J call TRBJ2-5; D may be TRBD1 (5 bases). The CDR3 loop spans 13 amino acids. In germline, CDR1 is DFQATT, CDR2 SNEGSKA (reference sequence). V was cut by 5 bases and J by 1 base, with 11 bases left in between. The CDR3 loop is CSAGGHLQETQYF. The CDR3 region has the DNA TGCAGTGCTGGTGGACACCTCCAAGAGACCCAGTACTTC.

The chain joins TRBV28 to TRBJ2-7; 7 nucleotides match TRBD1. Judging by the DNA end, TRBJ2-4 fits better; the J call may be wrong. The length of the CDR3 is 16 residues. Per the germline V gene, CDR1 is MDHEN and CDR2 is SYDVKM. CDR3 sequence (DNA): TGTGCCAGCAGTAACCAGGGGGTCGGCGTGTTTAGCATTCAGTACTTC. It specifies CASSNQGVGVFSIQYF.

This clonotype appeared a few times. V gene TRBV27 combines with J gene TRBJ2-1, with 10 bases that match TRBD2. V lost 6 bases and J lost 4; bases outside the gene matches: 3. This CDR3 has 14 amino acids. The germline V gene has CDR1 MNHEY and CDR2 SMNVEV (reference sequence). The CDR3 is CASRWTSGYNEQFF. The CDR3 DNA is TGTGCCAGCAGATGGACTAGCGGATACAATGAGCAGTTCTTC.

This sequence joins TRBV20-1 and TRBJ2-5, with 10 bases fitting TRBD1. The CDR3 is 15 amino acids. V was pared by 5 bases and J by 5 bases, with 11 bases of the junction left unmatched. Germline-derived CDR1 and CDR2 are DFQATT and SNEGSKA (reference sequence). The CDR3 region is CSAGRDRGLRETQYF. The CDR3 DNA reads TGCAGTGCTGGAAGGGACAGGGGATTGCGGGAGACCCAGTACTTC.

The genes are TRBV7-9 and TRBJ2-7; tentative D call: TRBD1 (5 bases). V was cut by 5 bases and J by 10 bases, with 24 bases left in between. CDR1 SEHNR and CDR2 FQNEAQ come from the germline V gene (reference sequence). The length of the CDR3 is 15 residues. DNA for the CDR3: TGTGCCAGCAGCCGCCCCAGGGTTTGGATCGAGGCCCAGTACTTC. Translating gives CASSRPRVWIEAQYF.

This clonotype came up many times. The CDR3 here is CASSLLLEETQYF. CDR3 DNA sequence: TGTGCCAGCAGTTTACTGCTGGAGGAGACCCAGTACTTC. This chain uses TRBV28 with TRBJ2-5, with no clear D. Trimming cost V 2 bases and J 5 bases, with 9 bases left between them. The germline CDR1 and CDR2 sequences are MDHEN and SYDVKM. CDR3 size: 13 residues.

This clonotype showed up just a few times. The rearrangement uses TRBV6-6 and TRBJ2-5; 7 nucleotides agree with TRBD1. This CDR3 is 15 amino acids long. CDR1 MNHNY and CDR2 SVGAGI come from the germline V gene (reference sequence). The V and J ends lost 7 bases and 0 bases, in that order; junction bases with no gene match: 8. CDR3 protein: CASMNRGPYQETQYF. The CDR3 DNA follows: TGTGCCAGCATGAACAGGGGACCGTACCAAGAGACCCAGTACTTC.

This chain joins TRBV6-1 and TRBJ2-4; D remains ambiguous. The end of the DNA is better explained by TRBJ2-7, so the J call may be wrong. In germline, CDR1 is MNHNS, CDR2 SASEGT. The CDR3 totals 15 residues. The CDR3 nucleotides are TGTGCCAGCAGTGAAGCGCCTATAGGGCCCCACGAGCAGTACTTC. Translation gives CASSEAPIGPHEQYF.

This clonotype was found a few times. V gene TRBV6-2 or TRBV6-3 combines with J gene TRBJ2-4; 8 bases are shared with TRBD2. Germline lookup yields CDR1 MNHEY and CDR2 SVGEGT. Trimming took 6 bases from V and 0 from J; bases not matched to a gene: 10. The length of the CDR3 is 17 residues. The CDR3 region has the DNA TGTGCCAGCAGAAACTTCCTGCGGGGGGAAGCCAAAAACATTCAGTACTTC. Amino acids: CASRNFLRGEAKNIQYF.

This clonotype showed up just a few times. V gene TRBV4-3 combines with J gene TRBJ1-2; D is possibly TRBD1 (5 bases). Germline V CDR1 and CDR2: LGHNA, YSLEER. Trimming removed 0 bases from V and 8 bases from J, with 19 bases in between. CDR3 length: 16 amino acids. The CDR3 sequence: CASSQDGRREGGGYTF. DNA for the CDR3: TGCGCCAGCAGCCAAGACGGGCGCAGGGAAGGAGGGGGCTACACCTTC.

In this sample, this clonotype turned up a few times. The chain recombines TRBV12-3 or TRBV12-4 with TRBJ1-2, with TRBD1 matching 11 bases. V trimming: 3 bases; J trimming: 8 bases; junction bases outside the gene matches: 2. The CDR3 runs to 13 residues. This CDR3 reads CASSFGQGAGYTF. Written as DNA, the CDR3 is TGTGCCAGCAGTTTCGGACAGGGGGCCGGCTACACCTTC.

In nucleotides, the CDR3 is TGTGCCACCAGCATGGGACGGATCAATCAGCCCCAGCATTTT. Translating gives CATSMGRINQPQHF. This chain links TRBV15 with TRBJ1-5; D is perhaps TRBD1 (5 bases). This CDR3 region has 14 residues. CDR1 and CDR2 from the germline V gene are LNHNV and YYDKDF (reference sequence). V dropped 4 bases and J dropped 3 bases, with 10 bases sitting between them.

A single count supports this clonotype. At one end the junction does not follow the germline gene, possibly because of a read error. This chain's CDR3 is CASSLYGDTLRYEQYF. CDR3 coding DNA: TGCGCCAGCAGCTTGTATGGGGACACCCTCCGCTACGAGCAGTACTTC. The V call is TRBV5-6, the J call TRBJ2-7; TRBD1 might be the D (6 bases). Germline V gene sequence: CDR1 SGHDT, CDR2 YYEEEE. The CDR3 length is 16 residues.

The chain is built from TRBV24-1 and TRBJ2-7; tentatively, D is TRBD2 (6 bases). V was cut by 4 bases and J by 3 bases, with 15 bases left in between. The germline CDR1 and CDR2 sequences are KGHDR and SFDVKD. This CDR3 has 15 residues. DNA for the CDR3: TGTGCCACCAGTGACAACCGGCAGGGAGGCTACGAGCAGTACTTC. Translating gives CATSDNRQGGYEQYF.

The J gene is TRBJ2-1, the V gene TRBV18; 9 bases map to TRBD2. Germline V gene sequence: CDR1 KGHSH, CDR2 LQKENI. After removal of 5 bases from V and 3 bases from J, the junction contained 8 bases not matched to a gene. The CDR3 is made up of 16 amino acids. CDR3 region: CASSTPAGGFYNEQFF. In nucleotides, the CDR3 is TGTGCCAGCTCAACGCCAGCGGGGGGTTTCTACAATGAGCAGTTCTTC.

The chain combines TRBV29-1 with TRBJ2-3; D gene ambiguous. Trimming shortened V by 4 bases and J by 7 bases, and 15 bases separated the two germline ends. Germline CDR1 and CDR2: SQVTM and ANQGSEA. CDR3 size: 13 residues. The CDR3 DNA reads as TGCAGCGTTGGGGCAGGAGCCCGAAATACGCAGTATTTT. The encoded protein is CSVGAGARNTQYF.

This chain joins TRBV28 and TRBJ1-2, with 7 bases identical to TRBD1. CDR3 length: 15 residues. The V gene end was trimmed by 8 bases and the J gene end by 4 bases; junction bases not matched to a gene: 13. Germline V gene data show CDR1 as MDHEN and CDR2 as SYDVKM. CDR3 DNA sequence: TGTGCCAGCCGTCTACAACAGGGGAAGGTCTATGGCTACACCTTC. It is translated as CASRLQQGKVYGYTF.

This sequence joins TRBV20-1 and TRBJ2-5, with D unclear. Gene TRBJ2-7 matches the end of the DNA better, so the J call may be wrong. CDR3 length equals 12 residues. Germline CDR1 DFQATT, CDR2 SNEGSKA (reference sequence). The CDR3 loop is CSARVGVNEQYF. In DNA form, the CDR3 reads TGCAGTGCTAGAGTTGGTGTGAACGAGCAGTACTTC.

The rearrangement links TRBV6-2 or TRBV6-3 to TRBJ2-3, with 12 nucleotides matching TRBD2. Germline lookup yields CDR1 MNHEY and CDR2 SVGEGT. CDR3 length: 14 residues. V dropped 2 bases and J dropped 14; count of bases not matched to a gene: 8. CDR3 nucleotide sequence: TGTGCCAGCAGTTACGCTCTAGCGGGGGGGCACCCGTATTTT. This sequence encodes CASSYALAGGHPYF.

The chain recombines TRBV29-1 with TRBJ2-3; D call uncertain. Deletions cut 4 bases from V and 1 base from J, with 6 bases between. The CDR3 totals 12 residues. Germline loops: CDR1 SQVTM, CDR2 ANQGSEA. CDR3 DNA sequence: TGCAGCGTTGGAATTGGCACAGATACGCAGTATTTT. It encodes CSVGIGTDTQYF.

This clonotype was detected only a few times. The rearrangement uses TRBV19 and TRBJ1-2, with 7 bases that match TRBD1. The CDR3 totals 13 residues. Germline V gene data show CDR1 as LNHDA and CDR2 as SQIVND (reference sequence). J was trimmed by 4 bases and V by 4 bases; bases with no gene match: 3. The CDR3 spells CASSRGQIYGYTF. The CDR3 DNA reads TGTGCCAGTAGTAGGGGACAGATCTATGGCTACACCTTC.

The chain is built from TRBV6-5 and TRBJ2-7; no reliable D call. Trimming left V 6 bases short and J 1 base short, with 22 bases between. CDR3 length: 17 residues. CDR1 MNHEY and CDR2 SVGAGI come from the germline V gene. The CDR3 sequence: CASSYRRFGQASYEQYF. The CDR3 DNA sequence: TGTGCCAGCAGCTACCGTCGTTTTGGGCAGGCGTCCTACGAGCAGTACTTC.

The chain employs TRBV20-1 and TRBJ1-6; D is ambiguous. The CDR3 covers 14 residues. Trimming stripped 6 bases from V and 0 bases from J, with 9 bases between. The germline CDR1 and CDR2 sequences are DFQATT and SNEGSKA (reference sequence). CDR3 DNA: TGCAGTGCAATAGTTGGCTCCTATAATTCACCCCTCCACTTT. It specifies CSAIVGSYNSPLHF.

Worth noting for this clonotype: A read error may account for a junction end that differs from germline. As DNA, the CDR3 is TGTGCCAGCAGCTTGACAGGGGACTATGGCTGCACCTTC. It translates to CASSLTGDYGCTF. The genes are TRBV7-2 and TRBJ1-2; 8 bases agree with TRBD1. The CDR3 has 13 residues. Looked up from germline, CDR1 is SGHTA and CDR2 is FQGNSA. Drawing the rest from reference TRBV7-2 and TRBJ1-2, the complete variable domain is GAGVSQSPSNKVTEKGKDVELRCDPISGHTALYWYRQSLGQGLEFLIYFQGNSAPDKSGLPSDRFSAERTGGSVSTLTIQRTQQEDSAVYLCASSLTGDYGCTFGSGTRLTVV.

The chain joins TRBV5-1 to TRBJ1-4; D unclear. Deletions cut 4 bases from V and 8 bases from J, with 21 bases between. CDR3 length: 16 residues. Per the germline V gene, CDR1 is SGHRS and CDR2 is YFSETQ. The CDR3: CASSPQSRGLGEKLFF. DNA of the CDR3: TGCGCCAGCAGCCCCCAGTCCCGAGGCCTCGGGGAAAAACTGTTTTTT.

This clonotype was counted only a few times. This sequence joins TRBV29-1 and TRBJ2-5; D gene ambiguous. The CDR3 is made up of 12 amino acids. Trimming left V 4 bases short and J 5 bases short, with 11 bases between. Germline V gives CDR1 SQVTM, CDR2 ANQGSEA. The CDR3 loop is CSVVAPVETQYF. In DNA, the CDR3 is TGCAGCGTTGTTGCTCCGGTCGAGACCCAGTACTTC.